This TCR beta chain was captured in a study of human T cells and chemical hapten exposure. Looked up from germline, CDR1 is LGHNA and CDR2 is YNFKEQ. Trimming at V came to 4 bases and at J to 2 bases, leaving 6 bases not matched to a gene. This CDR3 spans 16 amino acids. This clonotype was observed at least ten times. Its specificity is not known. Overall study findings and caveats: Every donor had alopecia, and their immune response may therefore differ from healthy people's.

The time point here: patch test 1, 2 weeks after DPC sensitization. Treatment here: therapeutic diphenylcyclopropenone sensitization with weekly scalp DPC. At patch-test visits, sampling came before the patch test. MiXCR, run by TCRdb on the RACE reads, gives a single entry per CDR3 protein. Here the sample spans 79,000 or so distinct CDR3 sequences, 10% being singletons. J is TRBJ2-1 and V is TRBV4-2; TRBD2 matches at 9 bases. The material sequenced was whole blood, taken in connection with sensitization to the hapten diphenylcyclopropenone (DPC). This TCR was recovered from a woman aged 45-65 years with alopecia areata. Some clones in this sample may be carry-over from other donors' samples. CDR3 nucleotide sequence: TGTGCCAGCAGCCCTCGACTAGCGGAGGCCTACAATGAGCAGTTCTTC. This sequence encodes CASSPRLAEAYNEQFF.